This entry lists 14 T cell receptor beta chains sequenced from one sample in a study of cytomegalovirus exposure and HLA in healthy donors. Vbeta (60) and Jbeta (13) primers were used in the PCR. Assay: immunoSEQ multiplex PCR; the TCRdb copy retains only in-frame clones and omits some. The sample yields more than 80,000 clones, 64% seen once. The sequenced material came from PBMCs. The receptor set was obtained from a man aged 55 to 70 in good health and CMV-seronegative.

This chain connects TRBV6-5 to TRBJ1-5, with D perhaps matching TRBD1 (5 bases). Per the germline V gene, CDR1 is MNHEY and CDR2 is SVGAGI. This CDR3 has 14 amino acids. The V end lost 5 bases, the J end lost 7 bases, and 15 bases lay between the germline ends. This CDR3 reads CASSEAGVYQPQHF. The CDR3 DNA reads TGTGCCAGCAGTGAGGCGGGGGTGTACCAGCCCCAGCATTTT.

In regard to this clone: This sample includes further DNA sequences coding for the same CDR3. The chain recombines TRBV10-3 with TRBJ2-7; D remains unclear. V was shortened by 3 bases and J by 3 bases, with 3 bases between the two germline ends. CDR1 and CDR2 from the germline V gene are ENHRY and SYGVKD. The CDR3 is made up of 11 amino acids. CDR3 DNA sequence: TGTGCCATCAGTGATTACTACGAGCAGTACTTC. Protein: CAISDYYEQYF.

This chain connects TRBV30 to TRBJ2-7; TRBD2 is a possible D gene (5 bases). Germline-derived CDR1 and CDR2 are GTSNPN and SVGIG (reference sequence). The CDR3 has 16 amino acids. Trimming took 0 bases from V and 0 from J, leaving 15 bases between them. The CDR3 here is CAWSVRRTSPSYEQYF. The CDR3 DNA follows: TGTGCCTGGAGTGTACGACGGACTTCGCCCTCCTACGAGCAGTACTTC.

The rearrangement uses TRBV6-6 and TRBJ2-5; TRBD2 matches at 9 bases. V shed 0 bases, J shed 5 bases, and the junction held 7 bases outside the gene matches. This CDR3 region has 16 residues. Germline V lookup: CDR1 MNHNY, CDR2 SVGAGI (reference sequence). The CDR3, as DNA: TGTGCCAGCAGTTACTCTGCGGGGGGGCCTCGTGAGACCCAGTACTTC. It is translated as CASSYSAGGPRETQYF.

Here the CDR3 reads CATSRGENRGLGGELFF. The DNA for the CDR3 is TGTGCCACCTCCCGAGGAGAAAACAGGGGGCTTGGCGGGGAGCTGTTTTTT. This chain links TRBV19 with TRBJ2-2, with TRBD1 matching over 9 bases. Germline CDR1 LNHDA, CDR2 SQIVND (reference sequence). The V segment lost 10 bases and the J segment 7 bases; nucleotides outside the gene matches: 19. The CDR3 length is 17 residues.

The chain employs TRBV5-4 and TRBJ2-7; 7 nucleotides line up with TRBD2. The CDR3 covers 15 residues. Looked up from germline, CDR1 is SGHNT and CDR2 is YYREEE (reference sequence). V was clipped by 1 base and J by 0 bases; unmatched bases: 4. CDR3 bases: TGTGCCAGCAGCTTGTTTACGGGGGGCTCCTACGAGCAGTACTTC. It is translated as CASSLFTGGSYEQYF.

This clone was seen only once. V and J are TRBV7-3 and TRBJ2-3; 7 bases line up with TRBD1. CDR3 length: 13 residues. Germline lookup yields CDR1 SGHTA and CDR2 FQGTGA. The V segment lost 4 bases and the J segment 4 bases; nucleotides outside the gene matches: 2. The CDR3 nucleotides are TGTGCCAGCAGCTCTACAGGGGCAGATACGCAGTATTTT. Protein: CASSSTGADTQYF.

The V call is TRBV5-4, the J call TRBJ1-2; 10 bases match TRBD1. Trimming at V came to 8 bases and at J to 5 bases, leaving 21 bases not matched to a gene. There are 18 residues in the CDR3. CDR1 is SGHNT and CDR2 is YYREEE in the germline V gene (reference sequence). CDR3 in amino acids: CASQRGQTWTGGGYGYTF. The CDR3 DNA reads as TGTGCCAGTCAGAGGGGACAAACCTGGACAGGGGGAGGGTATGGCTACACCTTC.

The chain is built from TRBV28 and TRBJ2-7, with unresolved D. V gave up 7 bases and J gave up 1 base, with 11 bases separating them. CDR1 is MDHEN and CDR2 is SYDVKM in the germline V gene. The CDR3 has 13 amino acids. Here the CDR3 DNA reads TGTGCCAGCACCGAGCCCGGGTCCTACGAGCAGTACTTC. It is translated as CASTEPGSYEQYF.

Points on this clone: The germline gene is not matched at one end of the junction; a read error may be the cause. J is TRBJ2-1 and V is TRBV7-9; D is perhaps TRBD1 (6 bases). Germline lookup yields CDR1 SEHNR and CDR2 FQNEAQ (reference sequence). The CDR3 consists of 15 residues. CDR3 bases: TGTTCCAGCAGCCGTACGACAGGCTCCTACAATGAGCAGTTCTTC. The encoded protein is CSSSRTTGSYNEQFF.

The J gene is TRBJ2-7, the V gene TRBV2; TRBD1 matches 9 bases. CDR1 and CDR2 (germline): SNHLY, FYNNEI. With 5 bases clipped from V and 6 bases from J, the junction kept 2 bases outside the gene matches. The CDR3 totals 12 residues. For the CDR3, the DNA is TGTGCCAGCAGTCTACAGGGGGCCGAGCAGTACTTC. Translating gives CASSLQGAEQYF. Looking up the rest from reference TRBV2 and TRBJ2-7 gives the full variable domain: EPEVTQTPSHQVTQMGQEVILRCVPISNHLYFYWYRQILGQKVEFLVSFYNNEISEKSEIFDDQFSVERPDGSNFTLKIRSTKLEDSAMYFCASSLQGAEQYFGPGTRLTVT.

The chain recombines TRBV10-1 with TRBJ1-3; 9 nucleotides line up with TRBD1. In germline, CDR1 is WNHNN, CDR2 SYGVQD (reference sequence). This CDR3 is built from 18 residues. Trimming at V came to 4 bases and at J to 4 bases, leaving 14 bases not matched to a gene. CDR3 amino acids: CASSGAGEGQGYGNTIYF. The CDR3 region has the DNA TGCGCCAGCAGTGGGGCCGGAGAGGGACAGGGCTACGGAAACACCATATATTTT.

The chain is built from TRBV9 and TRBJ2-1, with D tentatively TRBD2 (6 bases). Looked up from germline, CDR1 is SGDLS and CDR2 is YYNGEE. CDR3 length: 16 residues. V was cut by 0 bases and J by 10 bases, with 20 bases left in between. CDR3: CASSVGPGTPAGEQFF. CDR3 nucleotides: TGTGCCAGCAGCGTAGGACCCGGGACGCCAGCGGGCGAGCAGTTCTTC.

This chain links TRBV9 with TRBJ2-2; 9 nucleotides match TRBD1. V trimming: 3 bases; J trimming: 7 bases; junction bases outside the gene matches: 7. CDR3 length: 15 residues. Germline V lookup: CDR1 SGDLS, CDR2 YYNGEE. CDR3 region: CASSGRTGVGGELFF. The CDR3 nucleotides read TGTGCCAGCAGCGGTCGGACAGGGGTAGGCGGGGAGCTGTTTTTT.